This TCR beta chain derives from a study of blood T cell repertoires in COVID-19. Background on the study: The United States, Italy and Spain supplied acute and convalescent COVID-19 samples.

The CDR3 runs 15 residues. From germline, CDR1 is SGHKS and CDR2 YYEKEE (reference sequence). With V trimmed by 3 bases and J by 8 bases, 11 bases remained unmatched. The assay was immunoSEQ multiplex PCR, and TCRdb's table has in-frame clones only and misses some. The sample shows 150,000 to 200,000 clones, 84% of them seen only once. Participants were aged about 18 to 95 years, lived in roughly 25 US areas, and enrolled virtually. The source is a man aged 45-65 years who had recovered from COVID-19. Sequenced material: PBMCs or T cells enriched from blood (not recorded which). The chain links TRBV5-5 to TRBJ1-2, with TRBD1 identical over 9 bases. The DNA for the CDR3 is TGTGCCAGCAGCTGGACGGGACAGGGTTCGGGAGGCTACACCTTC. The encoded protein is CASSWTGQGSGGYTF.